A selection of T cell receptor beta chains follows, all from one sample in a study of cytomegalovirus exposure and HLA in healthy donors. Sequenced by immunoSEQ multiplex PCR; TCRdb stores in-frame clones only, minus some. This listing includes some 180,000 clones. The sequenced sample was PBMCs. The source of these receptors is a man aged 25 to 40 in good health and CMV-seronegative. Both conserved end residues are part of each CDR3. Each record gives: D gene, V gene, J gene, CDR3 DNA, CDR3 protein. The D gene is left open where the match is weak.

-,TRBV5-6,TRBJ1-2,TGTGCCAGCAGCTTGGCTGGGGGCGAGGCTGGCTACACCTTC,CASSLAGGEAGYTF
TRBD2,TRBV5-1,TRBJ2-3,TGCGCCAGCAGCTTGTCTGCGAGCGGGAGGACAGATACGCAGTATTTT,CASSLSASGRTDTQYF
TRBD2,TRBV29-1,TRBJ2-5,TGCAGCGTTGGTAGGGACTATCCCCAAGAGACCCAGTACTTC,CSVGRDYPQETQYF
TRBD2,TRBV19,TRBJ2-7,TGTGCCAGTAGTATTTCCGGGACTAGCGGAGACGCGTACGAGCAGCACTTC,CASSISGTSGDAYEQHF
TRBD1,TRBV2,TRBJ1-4,TGTGCCAGCAGGACAGGGACCGGTGAAAAACTGTTTTTT,CASRTGTGEKLFF
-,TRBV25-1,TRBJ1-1,TGTGCCAGCAGTGCCTCGGGATCGAGTGAAGCTTTCTTT,CASSASGSSEAFF
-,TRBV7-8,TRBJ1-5,TGTGCCAGCAGTTTATTACACCTTAGCAATCAGCCCCAGCATTTT,CASSLLHLSNQPQHF
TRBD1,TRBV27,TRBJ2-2,TGTGCCAGCAAACGGGACAGGGTTGAAACCGGGGAGCTGTTTTTT,CASKRDRVETGELFF
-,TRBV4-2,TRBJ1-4,TGTGCCAGCAGCCAAGTAACGGTGAAAAATGAAAAACTGTTTTTT,CASSQVTVKNEKLFF
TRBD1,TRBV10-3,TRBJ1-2,TGTGCCATCAGTGAGAGGAGGGACAGATCTAACTATGGCTACACCTTC,CAISERRDRSNYGYTF
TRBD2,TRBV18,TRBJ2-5,TGTGCCAGCTCACCACGGACTAGCGGGGTGGAGACCCAGTACTTC,CASSPRTSGVETQYF
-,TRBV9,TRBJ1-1,TGTGCCAGCAGCCCTCGACAGAGCATGAACACTGAAGCTTTCTTT,CASSPRQSMNTEAFF
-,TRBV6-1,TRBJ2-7,TGTGCCAGCGTAGTGGGGGGTTTATCCTCCTACGAGCAGTACTTC,CASVVGGLSSYEQYF
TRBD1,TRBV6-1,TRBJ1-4,TGTGCCAGCATCTTGGACAGGGGAATTGAAAAACTGTTTTTT,CASILDRGIEKLFF
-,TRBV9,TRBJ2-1,TGTGCCAGCAGCGCCACCGGGACAACCAATGAGCAGTTCTTC,CASSATGTTNEQFF
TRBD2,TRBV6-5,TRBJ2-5,TGTGCCGCGACTAGCGGGGGGCTGGAGACCCAGTACTTC,CAATSGGLETQYF
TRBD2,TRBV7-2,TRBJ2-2,TGTGCCAGTCCCCCCCGGGAGGGAACCGGGGAGCTGTTTTTT,CASPPREGTGELFF
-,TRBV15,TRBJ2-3,TGTGCCACCAGCACCGGGACCAGGGGTAGCACAGATACGCAGTATTTT,CATSTGTRGSTDTQYF
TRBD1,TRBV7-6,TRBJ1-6,TGTGCCAGCAGCTTGGAAGACAGGGGGCTACCAGACGAACTCTATAATTCACCCCTCCACTTT,CASSLEDRGLPDELYNSPLHF
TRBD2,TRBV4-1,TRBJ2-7,TGCGCCAGCAGCCAAGGTCAGACTAGCGGGAGGTGGTACGAGCAGTACTTC,CASSQGQTSGRWYEQYF
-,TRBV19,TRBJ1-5,TGTGCCAGTAGTATAGGAGGGCCCCAGCATTTT,CASSIGGPQHF
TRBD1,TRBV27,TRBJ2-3,TGTGCCAGCAGTTTAAAGGAGACAGGGGGCGTAGATACGCAGTATTTT,CASSLKETGGVDTQYF
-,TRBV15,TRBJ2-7,TGTGCCACCAGCAGAGATTATCCCCTGTCGACTAGTGAAGCCCACGAGCAGTACTTC,CATSRDYPLSTSEAHEQYF
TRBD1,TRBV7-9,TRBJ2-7,TGTGCCAGCAGCTTCGACAGGGGACGCTACGAGCAGTACTTC,CASSFDRGRYEQYF
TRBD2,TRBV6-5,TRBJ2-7,TGTGCCAGCAGTTACTCGGGAGGGTTCGACGAGCAGTACTTC,CASSYSGGFDEQYF
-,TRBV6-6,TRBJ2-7,TGTGCCAGTAGTAGGGGTCCGGACCGGGCCGAGCAGTACTTC,CASSRGPDRAEQYF
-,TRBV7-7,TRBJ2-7,TGTGCCAGCAGCTTGTCCACAGGGAACGAGCAGTACTTC,CASSLSTGNEQYF
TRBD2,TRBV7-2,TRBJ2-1,TGTGCCAGCAGCTTGGCGGGGGGGAGGAATGAGCAGTTCTTC,CASSLAGGRNEQFF
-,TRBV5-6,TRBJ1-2,TGTGCCAGCAGCTATTCGGTGGAGGACTATGGCTACACCTTC,CASSYSVEDYGYTF
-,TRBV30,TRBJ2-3,TGTGCCTGGAGTTTAGGGGCCGGGACAGATACGCAGTATTTT,CAWSLGAGTDTQYF
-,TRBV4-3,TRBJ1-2,TGCGCCAGCAGCCCGACCATGACAGAAGACTATGGCTACACCTTC,CASSPTMTEDYGYTF
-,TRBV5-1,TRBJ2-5,TGCGCCAGCAACCCTTCCGGAGGGTTGAAGACCCAGTACTTC,CASNPSGGLKTQYF
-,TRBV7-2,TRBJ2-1,TGTGCCAGCAGCCAGAGGGGGGGGGTACAGTTCTTC,CASSQRGGVQFF
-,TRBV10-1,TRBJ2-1,TGCGCCAGCAGTGAGTCCTGGGGGACTCTCAATGAGCAGTTCTTC,CASSESWGTLNEQFF
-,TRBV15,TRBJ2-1,TGTGCCACCAGCAGGAGACCAGGGGTCCGGTTCTTC,CATSRRPGVRFF
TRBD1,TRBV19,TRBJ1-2,TGTGCCAGCGAGACCGGGACAGGGTTGGTTGGCTACACCTTC,CASETGTGLVGYTF
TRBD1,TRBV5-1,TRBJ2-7,TGCGCCAGCAGCACGGGGACAGTTCCTACCTACGAGCAGTACTTC,CASSTGTVPTYEQYF
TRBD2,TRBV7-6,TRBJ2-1,TGTGCCAGCAGCTTCGGCCTCGGTGGGGCGGGAGTCTCCTACAATGAGCAGTTCTTC,CASSFGLGGAGVSYNEQFF
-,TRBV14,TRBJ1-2,TGTGCCAGCAGAAAATCCGGGGGAACCTATGGCTACACCTTC,CASRKSGGTYGYTF
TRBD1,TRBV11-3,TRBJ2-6,TGTGCCAGCAGCGCCACAGGGGGCTCTGGGGCCAACGTCCTGACTTTC,CASSATGGSGANVLTF
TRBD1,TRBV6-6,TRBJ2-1,TGTGCCAGCAGCCACCGGGACAGGGTTTCTGTGCCGTTCTTC,CASSHRDRVSVPFF
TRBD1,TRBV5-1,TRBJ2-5,TGCGCCAGCAGCTTGGCGGGACAGGGATCGGAGACCCAGTACTTC,CASSLAGQGSETQYF
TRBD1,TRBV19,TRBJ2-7,TGTGCCAGTTCCCCGGACAGGTACTACGAGCAGTACTTC,CASSPDRYYEQYF
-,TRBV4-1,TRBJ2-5,TGCGCCAGCAGCTTCGGAGAGACCCAGTACTTC,CASSFGETQYF
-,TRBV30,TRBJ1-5,TGTGCCTGGAGTGCCTATACGGGGGAGCCCCAGCATTTT,CAWSAYTGEPQHF